This TCR beta chain was sequenced during a study of molecular identifiers for immune sequencing clone quantification. With V trimmed by 6 bases and J by 4 bases, 16 bases remained unmatched. The CDR3 has 17 amino acids. Germline assignment: CDR1 SGHRS and CDR2 YFSETQ. TCRdb re-analysed the PCR reads in MiXCR, keeping a single row per CDR3 protein. The data contain around 470,000 distinct CDR3 sequences, about 25% of them seen just once; the ten biggest clones take up roughly 0.79%. Investigators produced naive CD8 libraries from 20,000 to 1,000,000 sorted cells, drawing on 10%, 30% or 50% RNA. Sorting selected naive CD8 T cells with a CD8+CD4-CCR7+CD45RA+ phenotype. This clonotype has just a few counts.

The V call is TRBV5-1, the J call TRBJ2-3; TRBD2 aligns across 8 bases. This TCR came from a human donor in good health. Some libraries in this study had Jurkat cell RNA spiked in. Sequencing used naive CD8+ T cells from blood, with Jurkat cell RNA spiked in. The subset denotes: FACS-sorted CD8+CD4-CCR7+CD45RA+ naive T cells. Written as DNA, the CDR3 is TGCGCCAGCAAACTAACATACGGGACTAGTTTGTCAGATACGCAGTATTTT. Translated: CASKLTYGTSLSDTQYF.